One and the same sample provided the 20 T cell receptor beta chains below, sequenced in a study of identifying expanded T cells in peripheral blood. Assay used: immunoSEQ multiplex PCR; TCRdb lists only in-frame clones, some missing. The profile shows roughly 78,000 clones, almost 90% of them singletons. The sequencing input was blood. All receptors derive from a person aged 18 to 70 in good health.

This rearrangement joins TRBV18 to TRBJ2-1; TRBD2 aligns across 11 bases. The V gene end was trimmed by 6 bases and the J gene end by 5 bases; junction bases not matched to a gene: 9. The germline V gene encodes CDR1 KGHSH and CDR2 LQKENI. The CDR3 has 16 residues. CDR3 amino acids: CASSTSGTRGNNEQFF. CDR3 nucleotides: TGTGCCAGCTCGACTAGCGGGACCCGAGGAAACAATGAGCAGTTCTTC.

This chain connects TRBV15 to TRBJ2-1; D is perhaps TRBD1 or TRBD2 (7 bases each). This CDR3 has 16 residues. The germline V gene has CDR1 LNHNV and CDR2 YYDKDF (reference sequence). The V and J ends lost 5 bases and 4 bases respectively, with 18 bases between them. This CDR3 is CATSASQGGGYNEQFF. CDR3 in DNA: TGTGCCACCAGCGCAAGCCAGGGGGGGGGTTACAATGAGCAGTTCTTC.

This chain uses TRBV19 with TRBJ2-7; 13 nucleotides match TRBD2. The CDR3 has 15 amino acids. The ends lost 5 bases at V and 4 bases at J; junction bases unmatched: 5. CDR1 is LNHDA, CDR2 SQIVND, per germline (reference sequence). CDR3 in DNA: TGTGCCAGTAGTCCCGGACTAGCGGGAGAGTACGAGCAGTACTTC. As protein: CASSPGLAGEYEQYF. The whole variable domain, remainder taken from reference TRBV19 and TRBJ2-7, is DGGITQSPKYLFRKEGQNVTLSCEQNLNHDAMYWYRQDPGQGLRLIYYSQIVNDFQKGDIAEGYSVSREKKESFPLTVTSAQKNPTAFYLCASSPGLAGEYEQYFGPGTRLTVT.

This clone appeared a single time. The chain joins TRBV5-4 to TRBJ2-5, with 8 positions matching TRBD2. V trimming: 3 bases; J trimming: 5 bases; junction bases outside the gene matches: 9. The CDR3 is made up of 15 amino acids. Germline assignment: CDR1 SGHNT and CDR2 YYREEE (reference sequence). For the CDR3, the DNA is TGTGCCAGCAGCTCGCCGGGACTAGAATCGGAGACCCAGTACTTC. Its translation: CASSSPGLESETQYF.

This clone has a single count. The rearrangement uses TRBV20-1 and TRBJ2-7, with unresolved D. This CDR3 has 9 amino acids. V was shortened by 4 bases and J by 8 bases, with 6 bases between the two germline ends. Per germline, CDR1 DFQATT and CDR2 SNEGSKA (reference sequence). The CDR3 protein is CSATTKQYF. CDR3 DNA sequence: TGCAGTGCTACTACGAAGCAGTACTTC.

The V gene is TRBV19, the J gene TRBJ2-2, with a tentative D call TRBD2 (6 bases). The CDR3 consists of 15 residues. Germline V gene data show CDR1 as LNHDA and CDR2 as SQIVND (reference sequence). Trimming took 5 bases from V and 7 from J, leaving 17 bases between them. The CDR3 is CASSPLGDSSGELFF. The CDR3 DNA is TGTGCCAGTAGTCCCTTGGGGGACTCAAGCGGGGAGCTGTTTTTT.

This chain links TRBV9 with TRBJ2-5; no clear D. Germline V gives CDR1 SGDLS, CDR2 YYNGEE. CDR3 size: 17 residues. Trimming pared 4 bases from V and 4 bases from J, leaving 23 bases between. CDR3 residues: CASSPLKGRPRPETQYF. The CDR3 DNA reads as TGTGCCAGCAGCCCTCTCAAGGGTAGACCGAGGCCAGAGACCCAGTACTTC. The whole variable domain, remainder taken from reference TRBV9 and TRBJ2-5, is DSGVTQTPKHLITATGQRVTLRCSPRSGDLSVYWYQQSLDQGLQFLIQYYNGEERAKGNILERFSAQQFPDLHSELNLSSLELGDSALYFCASSPLKGRPRPETQYFGPGTRLLVL.

This chain uses TRBV5-6 with TRBJ2-5; D is perhaps TRBD1 or TRBD2 (5 bases each). The V and J ends lost 2 bases and 1 base respectively, with 9 bases between them. The CDR3 totals 14 residues. CDR1 and CDR2 from the germline V gene are SGHDT and YYEEEE. The CDR3 bases are TGTGCCAGCAGCTTCACCGGGACCCAAGAGACCCAGTACTTC. This sequence encodes CASSFTGTQETQYF.

V and J are TRBV2 and TRBJ2-3; D perhaps matches TRBD1 (6 bases). V dropped 7 bases and J dropped 5 bases, with 16 bases sitting between them. CDR1 is SNHLY and CDR2 is FYNNEI in the germline V gene. This CDR3 spans 14 amino acids. The CDR3 DNA sequence: TGTGCCAGCAACCTCCAGGGGTGGGGAGATACGCAGTATTTT. As protein: CASNLQGWGDTQYF.

This chain connects TRBV6-5 to TRBJ1-4; 8 bases match TRBD1. The CDR3 length is 14 residues. Germline CDR1 reads MNHEY; CDR2 reads SVGAGI. The ends lost 6 bases at V and 6 bases at J; junction bases unmatched: 6. The CDR3 nucleotides read TGTGCCAGCAGCTTCGGGACAGGCGATGAAAAACTGTTTTTT. This translates into CASSFGTGDEKLFF.

This chain joins TRBV25-1 and TRBJ2-5; TRBD2 agrees at 13 bases. The germline gives CDR1 MGHDK, CDR2 SYGVNS. The CDR3 is 17 amino acids. J lost 5 bases, V lost 4 bases, and 10 bases had no gene match. CDR3 in DNA: TGTGCCAGCAGTGGGGCTACTAGCGGGGGGGCGGAGGAGACCCAGTACTTC. This sequence encodes CASSGATSGGAEETQYF.

V usage is TRBV6-1 and J usage is TRBJ2-1; TRBD1 matches at 11 bases. Germline V gene lookup returns CDR1 MNHNS and CDR2 SASEGT. V was pared by 6 bases and J by 6 bases, with 7 bases of the junction left unmatched. This CDR3 comprises 15 residues. CDR3 in amino acids: CASSRGQGVINEQFF. The CDR3 bases are TGTGCCAGCAGCCGGGGACAGGGGGTTATCAATGAGCAGTTCTTC.

The gene calls are TRBV2 and TRBJ2-5, with TRBD2 matching 8 bases. The CDR3 extends over 13 amino acids. J gave up 5 bases and V 8 bases, and 7 bases lay outside the gene matches. The germline CDR1 and CDR2 sequences are SNHLY and FYNNEI. Here the CDR3 DNA reads TGTGCCAGCTCCCTACGGGGGGGTGAGACCCAGTACTTC. Amino acid sequence: CASSLRGGETQYF.

This chain connects TRBV5-4 to TRBJ2-2, with a possible D match to TRBD1 (6 bases). This CDR3 comprises 15 residues. The germline V and J ends were trimmed by 2 bases and 1 base, with 9 bases remaining between them. The germline CDR1 and CDR2 sequences are SGHNT and YYREEE (reference sequence). CDR3 residues: CASSLQDRNTGELFF. The CDR3 DNA reads as TGTGCCAGCAGCTTACAGGACAGGAACACCGGGGAGCTGTTTTTT.

This sequence joins TRBV9 and TRBJ1-6; unclear D gene. The CDR3 consists of 17 residues. The V gene lost 2 bases and the J gene lost 0 bases, with 12 bases spanning the gap. Germline CDR1 is SGDLS and CDR2 is YYNGEE. CDR3 coding DNA: TGTGCCAGCAGCGTCGATCTACAGAGCTCCTATAATTCACCCCTCCACTTT. Protein product: CASSVDLQSSYNSPLHF.

The chain couples TRBV11-2 to TRBJ2-2; 8 bases fit TRBD1. Losses at the gene ends were 1 base for V and 8 bases for J; bases not matched to a gene: 6. This CDR3 region has 15 residues. CDR1 SGHAT and CDR2 FQNNGV come from the germline V gene. This CDR3 is CASSLGSGTGGELFF. CDR3 in DNA: TGTGCCAGCAGCTTAGGGTCCGGGACAGGAGGGGAGCTGTTTTTT.

Here the CDR3 reads CASSYRTSGGAGTDTQYF. CDR3 DNA sequence: TGTGCCAGCAGCTACAGGACTAGCGGGGGGGCTGGAACAGATACGCAGTATTTT. The rearrangement joins TRBV11-2 to TRBJ2-3, with 15 nucleotides matching TRBD2. V was pared by 4 bases and J by 3 bases, with 8 bases of the junction left unmatched. The germline gives CDR1 SGHAT, CDR2 FQNNGV. The CDR3 runs to 18 residues.

The chain couples TRBV6-6 to TRBJ2-1; TRBD2 matches 8 bases. The CDR3 runs to 16 residues. Germline V gives CDR1 MNHNY, CDR2 SVGAGI (reference sequence). V shed 7 bases and J 3 bases; nucleotides not matched to a gene: 11. The CDR3 sequence is CASTQTGGAYYNEQFF. CDR3 coding DNA: TGTGCCAGCACCCAAACCGGGGGGGCTTACTACAATGAGCAGTTCTTC.

The rearrangement links TRBV13 to TRBJ2-3, with 9 positions matching TRBD1. Germline values: CDR1 PRHDT, CDR2 FYEKMQ (reference sequence). The CDR3 has 13 residues. V was pared by 11 bases and J by 1 base, with 4 bases of the junction left unmatched. CDR3 sequence reads: CAYRDRGTDTQYF. The CDR3 DNA reads as TGTGCCTACCGGGACAGGGGCACAGATACGCAGTATTTT.

The CDR3 DNA is TGTGCCAGCAGCGACAGAATGGGACAGGGGGTTCCCTACGAGCAGTACTTC. It specifies CASSDRMGQGVPYEQYF. The V gene is TRBV27, the J gene TRBJ2-7; 11 nucleotides match TRBD1. The length of the CDR3 is 17 residues. Germline loops: CDR1 MNHEY, CDR2 SMNVEV (reference sequence). V was clipped by 6 bases and J by 2 bases; unmatched bases: 12.